This T cell receptor (beta chain) was captured by sequencing in a study of beta chain features in type 1 diabetes. This clone has more than one count but fewer than ten. Its antigen remains unidentified. The study reverse transcribed the entire isolated RNA, so it sequenced expressed TCRB transcripts. Clones were sequenced by immunoSEQ multiplex PCR, and TCRdb holds only the in-frame ones, with some missing. Altogether about 450,000 clones are present, roughly 11% being singletons, with the ten largest covering roughly 0.046%. Study outcomes and limitations: Any PCR bias toward short templates would affect both groups alike.

CD4+ cells of the naive, central memory, regulatory and stem cell-like memory types were sorted via CD45RO/CCR7/CD25/CD127/CD95/CD27. Deletions cut 0 bases from V and 4 bases from J, with 10 bases between. The CDR3 has 15 residues. Germline V gene data show CDR1 as MGHRA and CDR2 as YSYEKL. The chain joins TRBV4-1 to TRBJ2-4, with D possibly matching TRBD1 (5 bases). This receptor was identified in a woman aged 18-29 years in good health. Sequenced sample: naive CD4+ T cells from blood. The CDR3 sequence: CASSQDGQGKNIQYF. In DNA form, the CDR3 reads TGCGCCAGCAGCCAAGATGGCCAGGGTAAAAACATTCAGTACTTC.